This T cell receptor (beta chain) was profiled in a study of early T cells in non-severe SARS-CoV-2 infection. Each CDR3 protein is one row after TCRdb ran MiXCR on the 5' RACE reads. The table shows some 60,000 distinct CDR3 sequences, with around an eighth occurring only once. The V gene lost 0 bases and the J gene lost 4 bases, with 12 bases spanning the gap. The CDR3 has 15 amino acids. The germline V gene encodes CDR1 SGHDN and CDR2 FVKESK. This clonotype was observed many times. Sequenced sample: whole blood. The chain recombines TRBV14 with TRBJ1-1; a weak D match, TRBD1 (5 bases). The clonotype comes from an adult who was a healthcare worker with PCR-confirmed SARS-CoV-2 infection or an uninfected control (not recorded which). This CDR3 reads CASSQEVWGTTEAFF. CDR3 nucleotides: TGTGCCAGCAGCCAAGAAGTCTGGGGGACCACTGAAGCTTTCTTT.